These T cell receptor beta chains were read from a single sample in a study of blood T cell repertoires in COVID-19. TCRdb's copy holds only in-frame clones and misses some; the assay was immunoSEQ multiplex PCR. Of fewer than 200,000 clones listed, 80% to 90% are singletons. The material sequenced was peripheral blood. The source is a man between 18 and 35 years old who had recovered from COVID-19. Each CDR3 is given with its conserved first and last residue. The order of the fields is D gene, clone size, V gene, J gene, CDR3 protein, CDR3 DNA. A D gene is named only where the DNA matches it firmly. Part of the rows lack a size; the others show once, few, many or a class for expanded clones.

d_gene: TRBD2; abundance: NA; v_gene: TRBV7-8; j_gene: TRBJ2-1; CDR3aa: CASSLLAGGPNEQFF; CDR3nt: TGTGCCAGCAGCCTACTAGCGGGAGGGCCAAATGAGCAGTTCTTC
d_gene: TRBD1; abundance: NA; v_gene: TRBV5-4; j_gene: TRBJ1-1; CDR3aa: CASSFTGGAEAFF; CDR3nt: TGTGCCAGCAGCTTTACAGGGGGAGCTGAAGCTTTCTTT
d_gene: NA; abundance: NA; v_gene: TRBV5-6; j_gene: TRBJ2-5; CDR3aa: CASSLPTSKETQYF; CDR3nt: TGTGCCAGCAGCTTGCCTACTAGCAAGGAGACCCAGTACTTC
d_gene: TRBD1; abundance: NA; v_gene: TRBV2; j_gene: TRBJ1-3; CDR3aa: CASSPPGQYSGNTIYF; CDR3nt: TGTGCCAGCAGTCCGCCGGGACAGTACTCTGGAAACACCATATATTTT
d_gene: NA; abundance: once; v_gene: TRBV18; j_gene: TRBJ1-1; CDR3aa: CASSRGNTEAFF; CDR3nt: TGTGCCAGCTCACGCGGGAACACTGAAGCTTTCTTT
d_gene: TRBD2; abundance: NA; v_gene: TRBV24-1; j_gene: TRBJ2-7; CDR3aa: CATSDSGGSYEQYF; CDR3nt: TGTGCCACCAGTGATTCCGGGGGGTCCTACGAGCAGTACTTC
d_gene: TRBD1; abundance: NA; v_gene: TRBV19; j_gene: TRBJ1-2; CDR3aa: CASEPGQVYGYTF; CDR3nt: TGTGCCAGTGAACCGGGACAGGTGTATGGCTACACCTTC
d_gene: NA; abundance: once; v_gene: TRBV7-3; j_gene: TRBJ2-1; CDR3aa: CASSFSGSGYNEQFF; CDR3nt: TGTGCCAGCAGCTTTTCTGGGTCAGGCTACAATGAGCAGTTCTTC
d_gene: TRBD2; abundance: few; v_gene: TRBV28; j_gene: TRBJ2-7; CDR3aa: CASSGQRGGQYF; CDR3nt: TGTGCCAGCAGTGGACAGCGGGGGGGGCAGTACTTC
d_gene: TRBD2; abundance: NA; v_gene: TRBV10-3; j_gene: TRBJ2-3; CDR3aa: CAISASGRGSTDTQYF; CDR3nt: TGTGCCATCAGTGCCAGCGGGAGGGGAAGCACAGATACGCAGTATTTT
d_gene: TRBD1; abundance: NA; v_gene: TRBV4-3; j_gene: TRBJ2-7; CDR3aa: CASSQGQGLLYEQYF; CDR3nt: TGCGCCAGCAGCCAAGGACAGGGGCTCCTCTACGAGCAGTACTTC
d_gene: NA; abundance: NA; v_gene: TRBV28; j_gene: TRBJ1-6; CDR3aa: CASGLSEGPYSPLHF; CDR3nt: TGTGCCAGCGGTCTGTCCGAGGGCCCGTATTCACCCCTCCACTTT
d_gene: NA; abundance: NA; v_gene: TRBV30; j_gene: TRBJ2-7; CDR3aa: CAWRGLTDEGSLRYEQYF; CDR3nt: TGTGCCTGGAGGGGACTGACAGACGAAGGAAGTCTCCGTTACGAGCAGTACTTC
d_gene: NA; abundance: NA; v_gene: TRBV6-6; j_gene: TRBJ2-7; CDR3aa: CASRGGTGVYEQYF; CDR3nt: TGTGCCAGCAGGGGGGGGACAGGAGTCTACGAGCAGTACTTC
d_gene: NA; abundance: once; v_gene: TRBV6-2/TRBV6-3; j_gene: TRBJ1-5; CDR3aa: CASSYGGAPNQPQHF; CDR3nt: TGTGCCAGCAGTTACGGGGGGGCTCCCAATCAGCCCCAGCATTTT
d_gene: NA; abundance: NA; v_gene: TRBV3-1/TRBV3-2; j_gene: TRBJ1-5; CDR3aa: CASSQGLAQPQHF; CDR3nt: TGTGCCAGCAGCCAAGGCCTCGCGCAGCCCCAGCATTTT
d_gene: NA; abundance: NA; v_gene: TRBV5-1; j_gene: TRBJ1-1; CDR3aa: CASSGGGLTEAFF; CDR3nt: TGCGCCAGCAGCGGCGGGGGCCTCACTGAAGCTTTCTTT
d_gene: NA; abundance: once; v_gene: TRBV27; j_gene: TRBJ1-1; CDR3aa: CASSLAENTEAFF; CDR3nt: TGTGCCAGCAGTTTGGCGGAAAACACTGAAGCTTTCTTT
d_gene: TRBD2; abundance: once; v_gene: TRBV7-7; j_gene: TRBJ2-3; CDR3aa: CASSLGTSGTDTQYF; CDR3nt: TGTGCTAGCAGCCTAGGGACTAGCGGGACAGATACGCAGTATTTT
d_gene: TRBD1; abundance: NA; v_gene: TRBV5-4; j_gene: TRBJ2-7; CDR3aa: CASSLGPGQGAHEQYF; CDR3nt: TGTGCCAGCAGCTTGGGCCCGGGACAGGGGGCACACGAGCAGTACTTC
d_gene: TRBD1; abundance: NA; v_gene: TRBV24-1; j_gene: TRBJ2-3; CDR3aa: CATTRTGDTDTQYF; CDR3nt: TGTGCCACCACGCGGACAGGAGATACAGATACGCAGTATTTT
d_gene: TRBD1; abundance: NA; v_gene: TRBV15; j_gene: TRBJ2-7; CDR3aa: CATSSVTGREQYF; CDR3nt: TGTGCCACCAGCAGCGTGACAGGGCGGGAGCAGTACTTC
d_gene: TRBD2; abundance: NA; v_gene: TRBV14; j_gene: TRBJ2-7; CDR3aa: CASSQFDGGVPYEQYF; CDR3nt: TGTGCCAGCAGCCAATTTGATGGGGGGGTCCCCTACGAGCAGTACTTC
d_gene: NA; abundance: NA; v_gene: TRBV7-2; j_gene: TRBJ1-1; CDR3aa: CASSREVGNTEAFF; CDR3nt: TGTGCCAGCAGCCGGGAAGTCGGGAACACTGAAGCTTTCTTT
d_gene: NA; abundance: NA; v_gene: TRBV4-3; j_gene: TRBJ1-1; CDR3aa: CASSQDLPGVNTEAFF; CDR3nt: TGCGCCAGCAGCCAAGATCTCCCAGGGGTGAACACTGAAGCTTTCTTT
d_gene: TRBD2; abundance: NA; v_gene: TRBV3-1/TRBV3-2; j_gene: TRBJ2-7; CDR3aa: CASSPGTSGRPWSYEQYF; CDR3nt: TGTGCCAGCAGCCCAGGGACTAGCGGGAGACCGTGGAGCTACGAGCAGTACTTC
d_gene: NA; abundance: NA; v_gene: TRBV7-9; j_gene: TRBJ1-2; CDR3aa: CASSSGSPRGYTF; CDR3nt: TGTGCCAGCAGCTCAGGGTCACCTCGTGGCTACACCTTC
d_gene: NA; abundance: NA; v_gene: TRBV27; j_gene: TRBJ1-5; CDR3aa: CASSSSRGQPQHF; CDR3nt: TGTGCCAGCAGTTCCTCCAGGGGTCAGCCCCAGCATTTT
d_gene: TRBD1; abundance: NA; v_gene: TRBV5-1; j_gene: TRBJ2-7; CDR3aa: CASSRIGTGREEQYF; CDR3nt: TGCGCCAGCAGCAGAATCGGGACAGGTAGGGAAGAGCAGTACTTC
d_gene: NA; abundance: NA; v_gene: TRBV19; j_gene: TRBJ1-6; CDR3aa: CASSISTDSSYNSPLHF; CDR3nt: TGTGCCAGTAGTATTTCAACCGATAGCTCCTATAATTCACCCCTCCACTTT
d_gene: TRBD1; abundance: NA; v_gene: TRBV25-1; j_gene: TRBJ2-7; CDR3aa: CASSGGTGGGYEQYF; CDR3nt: TGTGCCAGCAGTGGGGGGACAGGGGGCGGGTACGAGCAGTACTTC
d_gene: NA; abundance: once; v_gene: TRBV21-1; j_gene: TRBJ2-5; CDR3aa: CASSNSGPGETQYF; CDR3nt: TGTGCCAGCAGCAACAGCGGCCCTGGAGAGACCCAGTACTTC
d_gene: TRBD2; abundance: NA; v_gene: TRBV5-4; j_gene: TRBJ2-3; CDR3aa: CASSLGLAAGGDTQYF; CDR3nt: TGTGCCAGCAGCTTGGGACTAGCGGCAGGGGGAGATACGCAGTATTTT
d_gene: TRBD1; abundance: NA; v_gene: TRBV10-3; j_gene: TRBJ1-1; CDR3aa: CAIRGQGRGNTEAFF; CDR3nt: TGTGCCATCAGGGGACAGGGTCGAGGGAACACTGAAGCTTTCTTT
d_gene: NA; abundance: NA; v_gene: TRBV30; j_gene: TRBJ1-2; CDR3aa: CAWSVRFYGYTF; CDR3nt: TGTGCCTGGAGTGTACGGTTCTATGGCTACACCTTC
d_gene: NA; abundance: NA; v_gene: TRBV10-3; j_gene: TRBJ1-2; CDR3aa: CAISVANYGYTF; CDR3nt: TGTGCCATCAGTGTTGCGAACTATGGCTACACCTTC
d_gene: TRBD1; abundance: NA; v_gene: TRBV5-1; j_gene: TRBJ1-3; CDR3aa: CASSLEGGPGNTIYF; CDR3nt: TGCGCCAGCAGCTTGGAAGGGGGCCCTGGAAACACCATATATTTT
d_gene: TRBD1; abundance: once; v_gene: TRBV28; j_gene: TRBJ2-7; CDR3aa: CASRQGLSYEQYF; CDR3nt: TGTGCCAGCAGACAGGGGCTCTCCTACGAGCAGTACTTC
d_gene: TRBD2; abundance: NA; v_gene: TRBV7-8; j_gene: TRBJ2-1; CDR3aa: CASSFIFGTSLNEQFF; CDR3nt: TGTGCCAGCAGCTTCATTTTCGGGACTAGCCTGAATGAGCAGTTCTTC
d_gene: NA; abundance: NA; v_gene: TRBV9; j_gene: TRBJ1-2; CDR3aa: CASSVAHSGGNGYTF; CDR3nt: TGTGCCAGCAGCGTAGCCCATTCGGGGGGCAATGGCTACACCTTC
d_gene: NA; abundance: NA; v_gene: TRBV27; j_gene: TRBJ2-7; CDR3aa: CASSLGRGAEQYF; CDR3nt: TGTGCCAGCAGTTTGGGCAGGGGGGCCGAGCAGTACTTC
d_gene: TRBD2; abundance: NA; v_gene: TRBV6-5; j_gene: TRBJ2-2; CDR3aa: CASSLLAGSTGELFF; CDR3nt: TGTGCCAGCAGTCTCCTAGCGGGGAGCACCGGGGAGCTGTTTTTT
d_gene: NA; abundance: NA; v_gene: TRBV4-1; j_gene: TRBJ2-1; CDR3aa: CASSLEFSYNEQFF; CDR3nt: TGCGCCAGCAGCCTCGAGTTCTCCTACAATGAGCAGTTCTTC
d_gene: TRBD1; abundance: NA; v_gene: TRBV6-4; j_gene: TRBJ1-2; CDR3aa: CASSDSMGQVSDDGYTF; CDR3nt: TGTGCCAGCAGTGACTCGATGGGACAGGTCTCGGACGATGGCTACACCTTC
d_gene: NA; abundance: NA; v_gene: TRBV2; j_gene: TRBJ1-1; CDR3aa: CASSETVTAFF; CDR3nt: TGTGCCAGCAGTGAGACAGTTACTGCTTTTTTT
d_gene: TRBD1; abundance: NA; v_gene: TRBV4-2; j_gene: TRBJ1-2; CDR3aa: CASSAVRGQDLYGYTF; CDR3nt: TGTGCCAGCAGTGCCGTGAGGGGGCAGGACCTATATGGCTACACCTTC
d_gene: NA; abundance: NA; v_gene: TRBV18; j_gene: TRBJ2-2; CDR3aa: CASSPRANTGELFF; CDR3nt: TGTGCCAGCTCACCGAGGGCCAACACCGGGGAGCTGTTTTTT
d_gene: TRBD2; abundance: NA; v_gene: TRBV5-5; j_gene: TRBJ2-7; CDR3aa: CASSLSAAGTAYEQYF; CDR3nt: TGTGCCAGCAGCTTGTCCGCAGCGGGAACCGCCTACGAGCAGTACTTC